Following are 10 T cell receptor beta chains from one sample sequenced in a study of CD8+ T cells in alopecia areata. Treatment meaning: oral pan-JAK inhibitor, 5-10 mg twice daily. Extraction of RNA preceded its reverse transcription into cDNA, which served as the sequencing template. Clones were sequenced by immunoSEQ multiplex PCR, and TCRdb holds only the in-frame ones, with some missing. Found here are approximately 200,000 clones, 45% to 75% of them singletons; the top ten hold 3% to 3.5%. Sequenced here: CD4+ T cells sorted from blood, sampled at week 4, from a patient treated with tofacitinib. These receptor sequences come from a human donor with alopecia areata.

This clone occurred a few times. This rearrangement joins TRBV6-6 to TRBJ1-1; D possibly corresponds to TRBD1 (5 bases). This CDR3 has 14 residues. The ends were cut back, 6 bases at V and 7 bases at J, with 18 bases in the middle. Germline assignment: CDR1 MNHNY and CDR2 SVGAGI (reference sequence). For the CDR3, the DNA is TGTGCCAGCAGCCCGCGACAGCGACTAGGTGAAGCTTTCTTT. It yields the protein CASSPRQRLGEAFF.

The rearrangement joins TRBV5-6 to TRBJ1-1, with D uncertain. V shed 2 bases and J shed 5 bases, with 13 bases lying between them. The V gene's germline CDR1 is SGHDT and CDR2 YYEEEE. The CDR3 length is 14 residues. The CDR3 is CASSFGSGGTEAFF. In DNA, the CDR3 is TGTGCCAGCAGCTTCGGTAGCGGAGGGACTGAAGCTTTCTTT.

This chain links TRBV29-1 with TRBJ2-1; TRBD2 agrees at 9 bases. Trimming cost V 7 bases and J 10 bases; bases outside gene matches: 11. Germline CDR1 SQVTM, CDR2 ANQGSEA. The CDR3 contains 13 residues. The CDR3 nucleotides are TGCAGCGCATCCCAGCGGGGGGCGGGGGAGCAGTTCTTC. The encoded protein is CSASQRGAGEQFF.

The chain couples TRBV19 to TRBJ1-1; D gene uncertain. This CDR3 contains 16 residues. The V gene's germline CDR1 is LNHDA and CDR2 SQIVND (reference sequence). With 6 bases removed from V and 0 bases from J, the gap between germline ends came to 17 bases. The CDR3 DNA sequence: TGTGCCAGTAGCCCCGTGGTATCTTCCCTGAACACTGAAGCTTTCTTT. This translates into CASSPVVSSLNTEAFF.

The J gene is TRBJ2-1, the V gene TRBV5-1, with 8 positions matching TRBD2. The CDR3 totals 15 residues. After removal of 4 bases from V and 6 bases from J, the junction contained 9 bases not matched to a gene. Germline V gene data show CDR1 as SGHRS and CDR2 as YFSETQ. The CDR3 region is CASSLLAGSVNEQFF. CDR3 DNA sequence: TGCGCCAGCAGCCTCTTAGCGGGGTCTGTCAATGAGCAGTTCTTC.

This clone was observed a single time. The chain joins TRBV7-9 to TRBJ2-2; D uncertain. Germline V lookup: CDR1 SEHNR, CDR2 FQNEAQ (reference sequence). The CDR3 is 14 amino acids. Trimming removed 1 base from V and 5 bases from J, with 8 bases in between. The CDR3 DNA follows: TGTGCCAGCAGCTTAGGGACGTCGACCGGGGAGCTGTTTTTT. This translates into CASSLGTSTGELFF.

In this sample, this clone turned up a few times. This chain joins TRBV27 and TRBJ1-6; D not resolved. CDR3 length equals 12 residues. V was cut by 5 bases and J by 6 bases, with 5 bases left in between. Germline values: CDR1 MNHEY, CDR2 SMNVEV (reference sequence). The CDR3 bases are TGTGCCAGCAGTACAACTAATTCACCCCTCCACTTT. This gives the protein CASSTTNSPLHF.

The chain employs TRBV7-2 and TRBJ2-5, with 7 bases aligning to TRBD2. CDR1 and CDR2 from the germline V gene are SGHTA and FQGNSA. V lost 2 bases, J lost 3 bases, and 6 bases stayed unmatched. The CDR3 is made up of 15 amino acids. In DNA form, the CDR3 reads TGTGCCAGCAGCTTATCTGGCGGGGGAGAAGAGACCCAGTACTTC. Translating it yields CASSLSGGGEETQYF. Full variable domain (outside the CDR3, taken from reference TRBV7-2 and TRBJ2-5): GAGVSQSPSNKVTEKGKDVELRCDPISGHTALYWYRQSLGQGLEFLIYFQGNSAPDKSGLPSDRFSAERTGGSVSTLTIQRTQQEDSAVYLCASSLSGGGEETQYFGPGTRLLVL.

This clone is a singleton in its sample. The chain has TRBV30 and TRBJ1-3; perhaps TRBD1 as D (5 bases). The germline CDR1 and CDR2 sequences are GTSNPN and SVGIG (reference sequence). The CDR3 runs 14 residues. The V and J ends lost 1 base and 3 bases respectively, with 10 bases between them. As DNA, the CDR3 is TGTGCCTGGAGTGGAAGGGGATATGGAAACACCATATATTTT. Translation gives CAWSGRGYGNTIYF.

Only a few counts were recorded for this clone. The V call is TRBV10-3, the J call TRBJ2-2, with D hard to call. The CDR3 has 15 amino acids. V lost 0 bases to trimming and J lost 1 base, with 6 bases between them. CDR1 ENHRY and CDR2 SYGVKD come from the germline V gene. The CDR3 loop reads CAISESRLNTGELFF. CDR3 nucleotides: TGTGCCATCAGTGAGTCGAGGTTGAACACCGGGGAGCTGTTTTTT.